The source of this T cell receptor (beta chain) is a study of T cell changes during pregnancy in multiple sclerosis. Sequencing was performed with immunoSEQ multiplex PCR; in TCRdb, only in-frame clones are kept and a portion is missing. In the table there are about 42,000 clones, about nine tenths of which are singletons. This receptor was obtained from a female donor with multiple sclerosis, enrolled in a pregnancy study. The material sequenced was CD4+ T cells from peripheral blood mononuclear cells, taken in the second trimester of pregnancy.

DNA of the CDR3: TGTGCCAGCAGACGGGATAACTACGAGCAGTACTTC. It is translated as CASRRDNYEQYF. The rearrangement joins TRBV5-6 to TRBJ2-7; D perhaps matches TRBD2 (5 bases). Looked up from germline, CDR1 is SGHDT and CDR2 is YYEEEE. With 5 bases removed from V and 3 bases from J, the gap between germline ends came to 9 bases. The CDR3 is 12 amino acids.